A selection of T cell receptor beta chains follows, all from one sample in a study of radiotherapy plus CTLA-4 blockade in lung cancer. Generated by immunoSEQ multiplex PCR, the TCRdb table keeps only in-frame clones and is missing some. This sample has around 45,000 clones, with around 70% found just once. The sequencing here drew on peripheral blood, taken from a patient treated with radiotherapy plus ipilimumab. The receptors shown here come from a human donor with non-small cell lung cancer who had a partial response to radiotherapy plus ipilimumab. CDR3s include the opening cysteine and the closing phenylalanine or tryptophan. Where a row states a size, it is once, few, many or the class of an expanded clone; other rows omit it.

V: TRBV30
J: TRBJ1-4
size: .
CDR3: CAWSGETKLFF

V: TRBV7-3
J: TRBJ2-3
size: .
CDR3: CASSFTSGSTDTQYF

V: TRBV30
J: TRBJ1-1
size: .
CDR3: CASAEFTGLRRGNTEAFF

V: TRBV6-5
J: TRBJ2-1
size: .
CDR3: CASRTGSGYNEQFF

V: TRBV7-2
J: TRBJ2-5
size: .
CDR3: CASSPDRTYQETQYF

V: TRBV9
J: TRBJ1-3
size: .
CDR3: CASSPQTGGAGNTIYF

V: TRBV6-5
J: TRBJ1-2
size: few
CDR3: CASSTLGRDYGYTF

V: TRBV6-9
J: TRBJ2-1
size: .
CDR3: CASSQRDTKFYNEQFF

V: TRBV6-1
J: TRBJ2-3
size: few
CDR3: CASRDGSGPDTQYF

V: TRBV6-5
J: TRBJ1-2
size: .
CDR3: CASTDMNYGYTF

V: TRBV6-5
J: TRBJ1-1
size: .
CDR3: CASSYGLLNTEAFF

V: TRBV19
J: TRBJ2-2
size: once
CDR3: CASIPAGVRTGELFF

V: TRBV2
J: TRBJ1-2
size: .
CDR3: CASRADRGYGYTF

V: TRBV4-2
J: TRBJ2-1
size: medium-sized
CDR3: CASSQAGGRTTYNEQFF

V: TRBV5-1
J: TRBJ2-1
size: .
CDR3: CASSSTQIGTGLSNEQFF

V: TRBV7-9
J: TRBJ1-1
size: .
CDR3: CASTISGTGGRRLTEAFF

V: TRBV18
J: TRBJ1-2
size: once
CDR3: CASSPLRGDGYTF

V: TRBV11-2
J: TRBJ2-1
size: few
CDR3: CASSSPTNWGGSYNEQFF

V: TRBV21-1
J: TRBJ2-3
size: .
CDR3: CASRGLAKVGTQYF

V: TRBV6-4
J: TRBJ2-1
size: .
CDR3: CASSDSGGGYNEQFF

V: TRBV7-3
J: TRBJ2-1
size: few
CDR3: CASRETSSSEQFF

V: TRBV5-4
J: TRBJ1-4
size: .
CDR3: CASSPGQGAAVANEKLFF